These 7 T cell receptor beta chains were sequenced from one sample in a study of cytomegalovirus exposure and HLA in healthy donors. A multiplex PCR was run with 60 Vbeta primers and 13 Jbeta primers. Sequenced by immunoSEQ multiplex PCR; TCRdb stores in-frame clones only, minus some. In the table there are 150,000 to 200,000 clones, around 80% of which are singletons. The sequenced material came from PBMCs. The receptor source for this set is a girl between 5 and 17 years old in good health and CMV-seropositive.

The J gene is TRBJ1-5, the V gene TRBV28, with 8 bases identical to TRBD1. V gave up 6 bases and J gave up 5 bases; unmatched junction bases: 15. The CDR3 covers 17 residues. CDR1 is MDHEN and CDR2 is SYDVKM in the germline V gene. CDR3 sequence (DNA): TGTGCCAGCAGCCCTGGCCCGAGGCAGGGGGCCTATCAGCCCCAGCATTTT. Protein: CASSPGPRQGAYQPQHF.

J is TRBJ2-5 and V is TRBV7-9; D is perhaps TRBD2 (6 bases). Germline CDR1 SEHNR, CDR2 FQNEAQ (reference sequence). The CDR3 totals 14 residues. Trimming removed 2 bases from V and 4 bases from J, with 11 bases in between. The DNA of the CDR3 is TGTGCCAGCAGCTTAACGCGGGGAGGAGAGACCCAGTACTTC. It codes for CASSLTRGGETQYF.

This clone was recorded only once. One end of the junction fails to match germline, which may point to a read error. The same CDR3 is also encoded by other DNA sequences in this sample. The V call is TRBV11-2, the J call TRBJ2-5; TRBD2 agrees at 8 bases. The CDR3 runs 14 residues. The germline V gene encodes CDR1 SGHAT and CDR2 FQNNGV. The CDR3 DNA is TGTGCCAGTAGCTTTGGACTAGCAGAAGAGACCCAGTACTTC. This sequence encodes CASSFGLAEETQYF.

Notes on this clone: Compared with germline, one end of the junction differs, possibly owing to a read error. The chain carries TRBV7-7 and TRBJ2-7, with 9 bases fitting TRBD2. This CDR3 has 16 residues. Germline V gives CDR1 SSHAT, CDR2 FNYEAQ (reference sequence). The CDR3: CASSLEASGADYEQYF. As DNA, the CDR3 is TGTGCTAGCAGCTTAGAAGCTAGCGGGGCCGACTACGAGCAGTACTTC.

The chain is built from TRBV5-4 and TRBJ2-1; 7 positions match TRBD1. Germline V lookup: CDR1 SGHNT, CDR2 YYREEE (reference sequence). This CDR3 has 18 residues. V lost 4 bases to trimming and J lost 10 bases; unmatched junction nucleotides: 23. CDR3 sequence reads: CASSNPFRQGLSLGEQFF. The CDR3 DNA reads TGTGCCAGCAGCAATCCCTTTAGACAGGGTCTTAGCTTAGGGGAGCAGTTCTTC. Filled out from reference TRBV5-4 and TRBJ2-1, the complete variable domain reads ETGVTQSPTHLIKTRGQQVTLRCSSQSGHNTVSWYQQALGQGPQFIFQYYREEENGRGNFPPRFSGLQFPNYSSELNVNALELDDSALYLCASSNPFRQGLSLGEQFFGPGTRLTVL.

The chain's CDR3 is CASSSQRDFPYNEQFF. The CDR3 DNA sequence: TGTGCCAGCAGCTCCCAGCGGGACTTCCCTTACAATGAGCAGTTCTTC. This chain joins TRBV9 and TRBJ2-1; 7 bases are shared with TRBD2. The CDR3 consists of 16 residues. Germline trimming cut 4 bases from V and 4 bases from J; bases unmatched to any gene: 11. Germline assignment: CDR1 SGDLS and CDR2 YYNGEE.

V usage is TRBV9 and J usage is TRBJ2-7, with D tentatively TRBD1 (5 bases). Trimming removed 4 bases from V and 1 base from J, with 12 bases in between. The germline V gene has CDR1 SGDLS and CDR2 YYNGEE. There are 14 residues in the CDR3. The CDR3 loop reads CASSPRGNSYEQYF. In DNA form, the CDR3 reads TGTGCCAGCAGCCCAAGGGGAAATTCCTACGAGCAGTACTTC.